These T cell receptor beta chains were read from a single sample in a study of tumor-infiltrating lymphocytes in primary liver carcinoma. TCRdb independently ran MiXCR on the multiplex PCR reads; one entry per CDR3 protein. The data contain 310,000 or so distinct CDR3 sequences, approximately 64% of them seen just once; the ten biggest clones take up roughly 6%. Input material: peripheral blood. Source of these receptors: a man aged 40-49 years with primary liver carcinoma and hepatitis B virus infection. Each CDR3 is given with its conserved first and last residue. Each record gives: J gene, D gene, clone size, V gene, CDR3 protein, CDR3 DNA. The D gene is left open where the match is weak. Expanded clones get a size class; other rows say once, few or many, or leave the size out.

TRBJ2-7 . many TRBV11-2 CASSTQVGNEQYF TGTGCCAGCAGCACACAGGTTGGAAACGAGCAGTACTTC
TRBJ2-3 TRBD1 . TRBV6-1 CASGEAGTELASTDTQYF TGTGCCAGCGGTGAAGCAGGGACAGAACTGGCTAGCACAGATACGCAGTATTTT
TRBJ2-5 TRBD1 many TRBV4-1 CASSQGTGGVETQYF TGCGCCAGCAGCCAAGGGACAGGGGGTGTTGAGACCCAGTACTTC
TRBJ1-1 . . TRBV2 CASQRGGGQMNTEAFF TGTGCCAGCCAAAGAGGGGGTGGACAGATGAACACTGAAGCTTTCTTT
TRBJ1-1 . . TRBV6-2/TRBV6-3 CASRRTGYNTEAFF TGTGCCAGCAGGCGGACGGGGTATAACACTGAAGCTTTCTTT
TRBJ2-1 . few TRBV5-1 CASSLKEEGLANEQFF TGCGCCAGCAGCTTGAAGGAGGAAGGGCTCGCCAATGAGCAGTTCTTC
TRBJ2-7 TRBD1 . TRBV5-1 CASSGTGKLGEQYF TGCGCCAGCAGCGGGACAGGGAAATTGGGCGAGCAGTACTTC
TRBJ2-3 . . TRBV11-1 CASNNELSSTDTQYF TGTGCCAGCAATAACGAGCTAAGTAGCACAGATACGCAGTATTTT
TRBJ2-7 TRBD2 . TRBV12-3/TRBV12-4 CASSFPVSGSGDYEQYF TGTGCCAGCAGTTTCCCGGTTAGCGGGAGTGGAGACTACGAGCAGTACTTC
TRBJ1-5 . many TRBV5-7 CASSLEGEISNQPQHF TGTGCCAGCAGCTTGGAAGGAGAGATTAGCAATCAGCCCCAGCATTTT
TRBJ2-3 TRBD2 . TRBV2 CASSAGTSGNTDTQYF TGTGCCAGCAGCGCCGGGACTAGCGGGAATACAGATACGCAGTATTTT
TRBJ2-1 . . TRBV6-5 CASESDNGSRNEQFF TGTGCCAGCGAGTCGGATAACGGGAGTAGAAATGAGCAGTTCTTC
TRBJ1-6 . . TRBV10-3 CAISERSDSPLHF TGTGCCATCAGTGAGAGGTCCGATTCACCCCTCCACTTT
TRBJ1-5 . few TRBV10-3 CAISQPGGQPQHF TGTGCCATCAGTCAACCCGGGGGTCAGCCCCAGCATTTT
TRBJ2-7 . few TRBV5-4 CASSLVGEGEQYF TGTGCCAGCAGCTTGGTGGGAGAAGGGGAGCAGTACTTC
TRBJ2-1 . medium-sized TRBV11-3 CASSLFDSDEQFF TGTGCCAGCAGCTTATTTGATAGCGATGAGCAGTTCTTC
TRBJ2-6 . . TRBV19 CASSKTATGANVQTF TGTGCCAGTAGTAAGACGGCCACTGGGGCCAACGTCCAGACTTTC
TRBJ2-1 . . TRBV6-5 CVSSNGRGGDELFF TGTGTCAGCTCCAACGGGAGAGGAGGGGATGAGCTGTTCTTC
TRBJ2-7 TRBD2 . TRBV11-1 CANSPRLAGNYEQYF TGTGCGAACAGTCCGAGACTAGCGGGGAATTACGAGCAGTACTTC
TRBJ2-7 . . TRBV11-1 CASSLGKFYGQYF TGTGCCAGCAGCTTGGGCAAGTTCTATGGGCAGTACTTC
TRBJ2-1 . . TRBV5-8 CASSLIGGAYNEQFF TGTGCCAGCAGCTTGATCGGCGGAGCCTACAATGAGCAGTTCTTC
TRBJ2-1 . few TRBV30 CAWSWVDAYNEQFF TGTGCCTGGAGTTGGGTGGACGCCTACAATGAGCAGTTCTTC
TRBJ2-3 . . TRBV12-3/TRBV12-4 CSSSSLAGQYF TGTTCTAGCAGCTCCCTGGCTGGGCAGTATTTT
TRBJ2-5 . . TRBV29-1 CSERESGETHYF TGCAGCGAGAGGGAGTCTGGGGAGACACATTACTTC
TRBJ2-3 TRBD2 . TRBV11-2 CASSSPSGGRYTDTEYF TGTGCCAGCAGCTCGCCCTCGGGCGGGAGATACACTGATACGGAGTATTTT
TRBJ2-7 TRBD2 many TRBV12-3/TRBV12-4 CASSLRRGGSYEQYF TGTGCCAGCAGTTTACGCCGGGGGGGCTCCTACGAGCAGTACTTC
TRBJ2-5 TRBD2 once TRBV11-2 CASSLFREGGENQYF TGTGCCAGCAGTTTATTCCGGGAGGGCGGGGAGAACCAGTACTTC
TRBJ2-7 . . TRBV2 CASSDTWYEQYF TGTGCCAGCAGCGATACCTGGTACGAGCAGTACTTC
TRBJ2-1 TRBD1 . TRBV6-1 CASSEARQGRNEQFF TGTGCCAGCAGTGAAGCGAGACAGGGTCGTAATGAGCAGTTCTTC
TRBJ1-2 . . TRBV11-1 CASGPTDTHYCYTF TGTGCCAGCGGCCCAACGGACACTCACTATTGCTACACCTTC
TRBJ1-2 . . TRBV5-1 CASSLARGAWSGYTF TGCGCCAGCAGCTTGGCCAGGGGTGCCTGGAGTGGCTACACCTTC
TRBJ2-1 . . TRBV7-2 CASNIPGAYNEQFF TGTGCCAGCAACATACCCGGGGCCTACAATGAGCAGTTCTTC
TRBJ2-7 . . TRBV11-2 CAGSLDGRPSYEQYF TGTGCCGGCAGCTTAGATGGCCGGCCTAGCTACGAGCAGTATTTC
TRBJ1-5 . . TRBV29-1 CSVRQDSNRPQHF TGCAGTGTCCGACAGGATAGCAATCGGCCCCAGCATTTT
TRBJ2-1 TRBD2 . TRBV28 CARSSPRTSSSWEQFF TGTGCCAGGAGTTCCCCCCGGACTAGCTCCTCCTGGGAGCAGTTCTTC
TRBJ2-1 TRBD2 . TRBV11-2 CARSIAGISYNGQFF TGTGCCAGGAGCATAGCGGGGATCTCCTACAATGGGCAGTTCTTC
TRBJ1-5 TRBD1 once TRBV11-2 CTSSLDGGTGTGPQHF TGTACCAGCAGTTTAGATGGGGGGACAGGGACCGGGCCCCAGCATTTT
TRBJ2-1 TRBD2 . TRBV11-2 CASSLAGLAGDVEQFF TGTGCCAGCAGCTTAGCCGGACTAGCGGGGGATGTGGAGCAGTTCTTC
TRBJ2-7 TRBD2 many TRBV4-3 CASSQGRLAGAHEQYF TGCGCCAGCAGCCAAGGTCGACTAGCGGGAGCCCACGAGCAGTACTTC
TRBJ2-5 . few TRBV24-1 CATSDWQKTQYF TGTGCCACCAGTGATTGGCAGAAGACCCAGTACTTC
TRBJ2-3 . . TRBV6-6 CASSYLGGLGDTQYF TGTGCCAGCAGTTACTTGGGGGGGCTTGGAGATACGCAGTATTTT
TRBJ1-6 TRBD1 many TRBV11-3 CASSLEGTGNSPLHF TGTGCCAGCAGCTTAGAGGGGACAGGGAATTCACCCCTCCACTTT
TRBJ1-1 . . TRBV4-2 CAGSQGRYPNTEAFF TGCGCCGGCAGCCAAGGGAGATACCCGAACACTGAAGCTTTCTTT
TRBJ2-5 . . TRBV11-2 CARSIARLALGEKETQYF TGTGCCCGCAGCATAGCGAGGCTAGCCCTGGGAGAAAAAGAGACCCAGTATTTC
TRBJ1-1 TRBD1 . TRBV11-2 CAGSLSRDRGRASF TGTGCCGGCAGCTTAAGCCGGGACAGGGGGCGGGCTTCCTTT
TRBJ2-7 . . TRBV4-1 CASSQGDNSYGQYF TGCGCCAGCAGCCAAGGGGACAACTCCTACGGGCAGTACTTC
TRBJ1-1 . many TRBV6-5 CASSPPPGIATEAFF TGTGCCAGCAGTCCCCCTCCGGGGATAGCCACTGAAGCTTTCTTT
TRBJ1-1 . many TRBV11-2 CASSLDQVLTEAFF TGTGCCAGCAGCTTAGACCAGGTACTTACTGAAGCTTTCTTT
TRBJ2-7 . . TRBV11-2 CASSAQGYEVYF TGTGCCAGCAGCGCACAGGGTTACGAGGTGTACTTC